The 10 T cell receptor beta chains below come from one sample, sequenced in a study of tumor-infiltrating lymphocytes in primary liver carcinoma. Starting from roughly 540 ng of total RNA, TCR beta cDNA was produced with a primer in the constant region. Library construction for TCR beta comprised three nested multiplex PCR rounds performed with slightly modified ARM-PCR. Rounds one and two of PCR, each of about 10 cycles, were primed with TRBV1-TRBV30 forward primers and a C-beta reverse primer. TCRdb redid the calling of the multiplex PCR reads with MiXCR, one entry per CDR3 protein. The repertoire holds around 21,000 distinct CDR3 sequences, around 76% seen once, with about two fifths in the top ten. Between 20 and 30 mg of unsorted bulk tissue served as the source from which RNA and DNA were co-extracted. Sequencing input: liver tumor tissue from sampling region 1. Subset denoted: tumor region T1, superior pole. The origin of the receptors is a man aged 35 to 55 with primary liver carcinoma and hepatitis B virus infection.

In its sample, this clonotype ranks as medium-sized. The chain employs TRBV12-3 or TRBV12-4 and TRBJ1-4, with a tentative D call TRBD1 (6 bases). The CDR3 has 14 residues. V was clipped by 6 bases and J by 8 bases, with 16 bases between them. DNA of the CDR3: TGTGCCAGCAGCGACAGGCGGGCGGGGGAAAAACTGTTTTTT. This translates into CASSDRRAGEKLFF.

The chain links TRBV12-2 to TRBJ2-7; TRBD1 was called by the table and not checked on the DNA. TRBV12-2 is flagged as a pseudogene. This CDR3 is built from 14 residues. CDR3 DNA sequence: TGTGCAAGTCGCTTAGTGGGACAGTCCTACGAGCAATACTTC. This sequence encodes CASRLVGQSYEQYF.

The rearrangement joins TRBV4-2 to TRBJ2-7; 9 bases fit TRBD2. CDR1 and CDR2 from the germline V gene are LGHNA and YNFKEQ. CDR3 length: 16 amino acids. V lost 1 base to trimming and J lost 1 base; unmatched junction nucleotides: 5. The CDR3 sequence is CASSQGASGVSYEQYF. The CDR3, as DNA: TGTGCCAGCAGCCAAGGGGCTAGCGGGGTATCCTACGAGCAGTACTTC.

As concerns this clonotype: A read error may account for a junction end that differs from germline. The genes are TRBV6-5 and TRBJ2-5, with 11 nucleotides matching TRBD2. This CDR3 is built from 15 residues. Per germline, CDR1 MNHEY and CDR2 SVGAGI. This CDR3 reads CVSSFVAGGWETQYF. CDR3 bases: TGTGTCAGCAGTTTTGTAGCGGGGGGGTGGGAGACCCAGTACTTC.

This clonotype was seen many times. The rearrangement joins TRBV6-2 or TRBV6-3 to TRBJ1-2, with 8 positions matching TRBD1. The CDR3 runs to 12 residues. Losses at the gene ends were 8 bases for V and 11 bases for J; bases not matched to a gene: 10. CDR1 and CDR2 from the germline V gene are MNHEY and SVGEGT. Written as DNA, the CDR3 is TGTGCCAGCGCAGACAGGGGAAAGGGTTACACCTTC. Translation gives CASADRGKGYTF.

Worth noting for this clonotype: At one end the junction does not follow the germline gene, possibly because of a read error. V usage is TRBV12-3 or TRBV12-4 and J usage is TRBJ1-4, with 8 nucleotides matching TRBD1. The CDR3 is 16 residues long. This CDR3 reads CASGLQGERVNEKLFF. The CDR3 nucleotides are TGTGCCAGCGGTTTACAGGGGGAACGCGTGAATGAAAAACTGTTTTTC.

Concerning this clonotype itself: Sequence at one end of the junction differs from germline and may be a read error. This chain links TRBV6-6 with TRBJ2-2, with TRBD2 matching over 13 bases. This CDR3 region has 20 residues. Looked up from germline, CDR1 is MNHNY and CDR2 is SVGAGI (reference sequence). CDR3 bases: TGTGCCAGCAGCCCGCTCGCGGGACTAGCGGGGCCGACGAACACCGGGGAGTTGTTTTTT. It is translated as CASSPLAGLAGPTNTGELFF.

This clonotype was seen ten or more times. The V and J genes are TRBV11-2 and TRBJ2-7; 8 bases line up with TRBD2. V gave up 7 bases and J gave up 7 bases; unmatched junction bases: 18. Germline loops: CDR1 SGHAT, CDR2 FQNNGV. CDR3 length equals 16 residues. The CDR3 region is CASTTPGREARGEQYF. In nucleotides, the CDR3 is TGTGCCAGCACGACTCCTGGGCGGGAGGCAAGGGGGGAGCAGTACTTC. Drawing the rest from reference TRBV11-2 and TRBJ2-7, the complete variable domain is EAGVAQSPRYKIIEKRQSVAFWCNPISGHATLYWYQQILGQGPKLLIQFQNNGVVDDSQLPKDRFSAERLKGVDSTLKIQPAKLEDSAVYLCASTTPGREARGEQYFGPGTRLTVT.

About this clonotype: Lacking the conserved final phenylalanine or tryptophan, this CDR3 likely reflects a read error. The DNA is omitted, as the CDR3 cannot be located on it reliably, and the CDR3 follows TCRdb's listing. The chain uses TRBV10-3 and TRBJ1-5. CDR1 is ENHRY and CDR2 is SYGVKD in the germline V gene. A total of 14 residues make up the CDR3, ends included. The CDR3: CAISEHEGDQPQRY.

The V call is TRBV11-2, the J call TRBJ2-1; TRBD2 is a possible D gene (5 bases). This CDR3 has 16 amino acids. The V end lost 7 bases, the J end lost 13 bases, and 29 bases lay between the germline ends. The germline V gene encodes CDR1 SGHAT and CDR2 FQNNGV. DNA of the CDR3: TGTGCCAGCAACCCTTTCTCCAGCGGAAAGGATGGTGAACAGTTCTTC. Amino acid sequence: CASNPFSSGKDGEQFF.